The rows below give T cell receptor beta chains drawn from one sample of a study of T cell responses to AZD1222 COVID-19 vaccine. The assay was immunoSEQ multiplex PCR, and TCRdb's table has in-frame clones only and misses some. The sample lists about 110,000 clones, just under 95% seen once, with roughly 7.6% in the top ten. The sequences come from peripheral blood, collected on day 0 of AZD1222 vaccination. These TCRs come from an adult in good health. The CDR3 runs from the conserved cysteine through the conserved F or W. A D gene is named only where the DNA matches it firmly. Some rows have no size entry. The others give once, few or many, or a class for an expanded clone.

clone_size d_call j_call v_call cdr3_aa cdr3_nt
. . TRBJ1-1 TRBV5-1 CASSLASSRSIQAFF TGCGCCAGCAGCTTGGCCTCTTCCCGGTCCATCCAGGCTTTCTTT
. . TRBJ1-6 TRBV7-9 CASSSEQGGNSPLHF TGTGCCAGCAGCTCCGAACAGGGAGGTAATTCACCCCTCCACTTT
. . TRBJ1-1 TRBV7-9 CASSLAVGPEAFF TGTGCCAGCAGCTTAGCAGTCGGCCCTGAAGCTTTCTTT
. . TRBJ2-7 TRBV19 CASSIERTYEQYF TGTGCCAGTAGTATAGAACGGACTTACGAGCAGTACTTC
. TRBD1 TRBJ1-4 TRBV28 CASSSPGQDLSEKLFF TGTGCCAGCAGCTCCCCCGGACAGGACCTCTCTGAAAAACTGTTTTTT
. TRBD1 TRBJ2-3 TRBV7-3 CASSLLRTGGTDTQYF TGTGCCAGCAGCTTACTCAGGACAGGGGGCACAGATACGCAGTATTTT
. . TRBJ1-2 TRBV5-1 CASSLAAQGRYGYTF TGCGCCAGCAGCTTGGCGGCGCAGGGTAGATATGGCTACACCTTC
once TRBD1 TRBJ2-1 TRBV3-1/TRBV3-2 CASSLAWDRVVDEQFF TGTGCCAGCAGCCTAGCATGGGACAGGGTAGTGGATGAGCAGTTCTTC
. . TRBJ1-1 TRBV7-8 CASSFSGQLNTEAFF TGTGCCAGCAGCTTCTCAGGACAGCTGAACACTGAAGCTTTCTTT
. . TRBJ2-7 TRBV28 CASSPGTVHEQYF TGTGCCAGCAGTCCCGGGACGGTCCACGAGCAGTACTTC
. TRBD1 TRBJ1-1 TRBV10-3 CAIRSTGVTEAFF TGTGCCATCAGGTCAACAGGGGTCACTGAAGCTTTCTTT
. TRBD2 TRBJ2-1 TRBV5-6 CASSWTSGDNEQFF TGTGCCAGCAGCTGGACTAGCGGGGACAATGAGCAGTTCTTC
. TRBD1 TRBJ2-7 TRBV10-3 CAIRDRDSSYEQYF TGTGCCATCAGGGACCGGGACAGCTCCTACGAGCAGTACTTC
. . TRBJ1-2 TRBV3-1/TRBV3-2 CASSQDLYVYGYTF TGTGCCAGCAGCCAAGATCTGTACGTTTATGGCTACACCTTC
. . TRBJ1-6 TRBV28 CASVTGSRGNSPLHF TGTGCCAGCGTAACCGGGTCCAGGGGTAATTCACCCCTCCACTTT
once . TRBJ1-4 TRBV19 CASSSGITLEKLFF TGTGCCAGTAGCTCCGGGATAACTCTTGAAAAACTGTTTTTT
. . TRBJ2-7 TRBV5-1 CASSSTGEGAYEQYF TGCGCCAGCAGCTCTACAGGGGAGGGGGCCTACGAGCAGTACTTC
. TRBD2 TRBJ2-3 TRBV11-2 CASTRTSGSRLGTDTQYF TGTGCCAGCACCCGGACTAGCGGTTCCCGATTGGGCACAGATACGCAGTATTTT
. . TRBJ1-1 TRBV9 CASSVGSIKEAFF TGTGCCAGCAGCGTAGGATCCATCAAGGAAGCTTTCTTT
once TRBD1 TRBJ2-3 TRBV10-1 CASSEGNRGRIADTQYF TGCGCCAGCAGTGAGGGTAACAGGGGAAGAATCGCAGATACGCAGTATTTT
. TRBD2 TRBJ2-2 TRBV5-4 CASSFGGRSDTGELFF TGTGCCAGCAGCTTCGGGGGGAGGTCGGACACCGGGGAGCTGTTTTTT
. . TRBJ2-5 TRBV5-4 CASSATSGETQYF TGTGCCAGCAGCGCGACTAGTGGGGAGACCCAGTACTTC
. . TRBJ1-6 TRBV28 CASSRQSRTSPLHF TGTGCCAGCAGTCGACAGAGCCGCACTTCACCCCTCCACTTT
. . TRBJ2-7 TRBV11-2 CASSLGPGDYEQYF TGTGCCAGCAGCTTAGGCCCGGGGGACTACGAGCAGTACTTC
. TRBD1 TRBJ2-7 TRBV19 CASSIVSTGVEQYF TGTGCCAGTAGTATAGTATCGACAGGGGTTGAGCAGTACTTC